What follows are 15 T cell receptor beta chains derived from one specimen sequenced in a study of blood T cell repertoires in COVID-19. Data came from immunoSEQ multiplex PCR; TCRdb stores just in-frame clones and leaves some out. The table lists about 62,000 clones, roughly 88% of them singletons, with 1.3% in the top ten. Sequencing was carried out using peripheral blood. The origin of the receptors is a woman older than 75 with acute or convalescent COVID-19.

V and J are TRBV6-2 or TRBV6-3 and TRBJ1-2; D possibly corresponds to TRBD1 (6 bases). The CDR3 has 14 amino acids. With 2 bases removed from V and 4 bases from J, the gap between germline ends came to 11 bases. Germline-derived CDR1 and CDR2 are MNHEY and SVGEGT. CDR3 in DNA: TGTGCCAGCAGTTACCGACAGGACTTCTATGGCTACACCTTC. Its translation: CASSYRQDFYGYTF.

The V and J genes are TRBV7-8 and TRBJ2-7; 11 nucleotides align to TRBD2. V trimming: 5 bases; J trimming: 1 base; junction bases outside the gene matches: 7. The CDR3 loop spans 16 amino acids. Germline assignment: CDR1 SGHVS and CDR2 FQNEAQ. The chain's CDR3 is CASSHVTSGGSYEQYF. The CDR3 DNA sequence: TGTGCCAGCAGCCACGTTACTAGCGGGGGATCCTACGAGCAGTACTTC.

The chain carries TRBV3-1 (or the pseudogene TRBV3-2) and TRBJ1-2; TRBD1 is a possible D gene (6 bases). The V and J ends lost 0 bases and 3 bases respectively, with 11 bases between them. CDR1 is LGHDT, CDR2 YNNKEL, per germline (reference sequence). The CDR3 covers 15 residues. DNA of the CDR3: TGTGCCAGCAGCCAAGATCACAGGGACCACTATGGCTACACCTTC. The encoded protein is CASSQDHRDHYGYTF.

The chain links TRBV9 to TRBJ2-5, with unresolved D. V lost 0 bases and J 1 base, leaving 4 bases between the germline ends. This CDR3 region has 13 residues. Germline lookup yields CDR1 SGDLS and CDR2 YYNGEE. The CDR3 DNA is TGTGCCAGCAGCGTAGAGCCCCAAGAGACCCAGTACTTC. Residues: CASSVEPQETQYF. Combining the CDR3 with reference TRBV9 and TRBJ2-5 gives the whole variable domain DSGVTQTPKHLITATGQRVTLRCSPRSGDLSVYWYQQSLDQGLQFLIQYYNGEERAKGNILERFSAQQFPDLHSELNLSSLELGDSALYFCASSVEPQETQYFGPGTRLLVL.

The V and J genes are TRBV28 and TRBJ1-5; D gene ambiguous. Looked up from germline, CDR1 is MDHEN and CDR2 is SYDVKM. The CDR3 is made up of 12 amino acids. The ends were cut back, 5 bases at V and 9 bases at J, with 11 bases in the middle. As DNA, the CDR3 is TGTGCCAGCAGTCTAGTCCCCGGGCCCCAGCATTTT. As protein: CASSLVPGPQHF. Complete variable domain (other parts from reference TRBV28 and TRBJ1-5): DVKVTQSSRYLVKRTGEKVFLECVQDMDHENMFWYRQDPGLGLRLIYFSYDVKMKEKGDIPEGYSVSREKKERFSLILESASTNQTSMYLCASSLVPGPQHFGDGTRLSIL.

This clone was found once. DNA for the CDR3: TGTGCCAGCAGCTTAGGGAGCTCCTATAATTCACCCCTCCACTTT. Translation: CASSLGSSYNSPLHF. The gene calls are TRBV7-6 and TRBJ1-6; D ambiguous. CDR1 and CDR2 (germline): SGHVS, FNYEAQ. V lost 1 base and J lost 0, with 4 bases in between. CDR3 length: 15 residues.

The CDR3: CASSQGTVEHEQFF. The CDR3 DNA reads TGTGCCAGCAGCCAAGGGACAGTTGAGCATGAGCAGTTCTTC. The gene calls are TRBV3-1 (or the pseudogene TRBV3-2) and TRBJ2-1; TRBD1 is a possible D gene (6 bases). Germline V gene data show CDR1 as LGHDT and CDR2 as YNNKEL (reference sequence). The CDR3 runs to 14 residues. Trimming pared 1 base from V and 8 bases from J, leaving 12 bases between.

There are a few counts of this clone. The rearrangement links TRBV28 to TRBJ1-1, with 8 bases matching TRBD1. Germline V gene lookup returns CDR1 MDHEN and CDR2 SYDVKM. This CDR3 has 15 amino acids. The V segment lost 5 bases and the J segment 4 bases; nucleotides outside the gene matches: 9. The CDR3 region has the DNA TGTGCCAGCAGTCCTCCGACAGGGGTGGGCACTGAAGCTTTCTTT. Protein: CASSPPTGVGTEAFF. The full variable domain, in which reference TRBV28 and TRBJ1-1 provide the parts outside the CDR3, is DVKVTQSSRYLVKRTGEKVFLECVQDMDHENMFWYRQDPGLGLRLIYFSYDVKMKEKGDIPEGYSVSREKKERFSLILESASTNQTSMYLCASSPPTGVGTEAFFGQGTRLTVV.

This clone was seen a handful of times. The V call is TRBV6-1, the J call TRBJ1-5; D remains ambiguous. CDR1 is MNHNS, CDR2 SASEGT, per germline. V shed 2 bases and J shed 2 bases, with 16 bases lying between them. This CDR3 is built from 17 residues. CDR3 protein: CASSEYLLNIGNQPQHF. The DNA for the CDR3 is TGTGCCAGCAGTGAATACCTACTAAACATCGGCAATCAGCCCCAGCATTTT.

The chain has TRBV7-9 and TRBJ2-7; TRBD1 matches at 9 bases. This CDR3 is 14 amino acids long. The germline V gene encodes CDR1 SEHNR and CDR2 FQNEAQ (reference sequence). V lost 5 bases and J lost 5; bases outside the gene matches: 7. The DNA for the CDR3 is TGTGCCAGCAGCACGCGGACAGGGGTGGACGAGCAGTACTTC. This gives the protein CASSTRTGVDEQYF.

CDR3 residues: CASSQVPGSYGYTF. DNA of the CDR3: TGTGCCAGCAGCCAAGTCCCAGGGTCCTATGGCTACACCTTC. The rearrangement joins TRBV3-1 (or the pseudogene TRBV3-2) to TRBJ1-2; D might be TRBD1 (5 bases). Germline CDR1 LGHDT, CDR2 YNNKEL (reference sequence). V was pared by 1 base and J by 4 bases, with 10 bases between. The CDR3 loop spans 14 amino acids.

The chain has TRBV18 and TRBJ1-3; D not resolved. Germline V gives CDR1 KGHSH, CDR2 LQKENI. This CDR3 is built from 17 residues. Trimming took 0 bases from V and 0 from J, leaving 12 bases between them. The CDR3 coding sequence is TGTGCCAGCTCACCACCGAGCGGACGCTCCTCTGGAAACACCATATATTTT. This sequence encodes CASSPPSGRSSGNTIYF.

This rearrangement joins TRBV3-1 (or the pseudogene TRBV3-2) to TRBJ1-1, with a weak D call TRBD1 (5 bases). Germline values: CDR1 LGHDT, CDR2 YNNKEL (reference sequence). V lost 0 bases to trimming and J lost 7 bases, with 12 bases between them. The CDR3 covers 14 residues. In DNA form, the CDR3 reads TGTGCCAGCAGCCAAGAATCAGGGAGGGGTGAAGCTTTCTTT. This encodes CASSQESGRGEAFF.

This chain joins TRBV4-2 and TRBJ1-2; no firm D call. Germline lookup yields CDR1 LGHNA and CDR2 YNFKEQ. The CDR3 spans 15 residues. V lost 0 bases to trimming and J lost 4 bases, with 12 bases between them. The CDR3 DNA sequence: TGTGCCAGCAGCCAAGATGAGGTGATCCCCTATGGCTACACCTTC. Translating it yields CASSQDEVIPYGYTF.

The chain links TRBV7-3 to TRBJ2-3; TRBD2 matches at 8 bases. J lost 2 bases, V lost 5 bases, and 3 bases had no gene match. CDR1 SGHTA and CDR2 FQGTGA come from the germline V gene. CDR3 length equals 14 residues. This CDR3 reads CASSPGGATDTQYF. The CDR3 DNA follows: TGTGCCAGCAGCCCGGGGGGGGCCACAGATACGCAGTATTTT. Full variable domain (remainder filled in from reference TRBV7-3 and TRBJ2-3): GAGVSQTPSNKVTEKGKYVELRCDPISGHTALYWYRQSLGQGPEFLIYFQGTGAADDSGLPNDRFFAVRPEGSVSTLKIQRTERGDSAVYLCASSPGGATDTQYFGPGTRLTVL.